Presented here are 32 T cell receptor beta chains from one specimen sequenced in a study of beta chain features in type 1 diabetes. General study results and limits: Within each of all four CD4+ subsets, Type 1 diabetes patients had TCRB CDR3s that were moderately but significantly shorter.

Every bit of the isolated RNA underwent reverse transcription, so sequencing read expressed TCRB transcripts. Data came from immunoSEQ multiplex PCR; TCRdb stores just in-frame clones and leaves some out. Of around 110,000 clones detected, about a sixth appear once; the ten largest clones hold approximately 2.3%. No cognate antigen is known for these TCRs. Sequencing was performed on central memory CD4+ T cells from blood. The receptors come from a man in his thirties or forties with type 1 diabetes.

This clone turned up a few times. The CDR3 DNA is TGTGCCAGCAGCTCGGGAGCGGGAGTTACCGGGGAGCTGTTTTTT. This translates into CASSSGAGVTGELFF. The rearrangement joins TRBV7-2 to TRBJ2-2; 8 bases align to TRBD2. The CDR3 consists of 15 residues. Per germline, CDR1 SGHTA and CDR2 FQGNSA. The ends lost 4 bases at V and 5 bases at J; junction bases unmatched: 6.

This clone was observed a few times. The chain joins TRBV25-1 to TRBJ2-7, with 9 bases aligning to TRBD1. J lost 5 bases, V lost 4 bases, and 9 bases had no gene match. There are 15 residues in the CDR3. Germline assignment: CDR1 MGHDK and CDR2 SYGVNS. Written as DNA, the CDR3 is TGTGCCAGCAGTGCCTCGGGACAGGGCGTCCACGAGCAGTACTTC. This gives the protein CASSASGQGVHEQYF.

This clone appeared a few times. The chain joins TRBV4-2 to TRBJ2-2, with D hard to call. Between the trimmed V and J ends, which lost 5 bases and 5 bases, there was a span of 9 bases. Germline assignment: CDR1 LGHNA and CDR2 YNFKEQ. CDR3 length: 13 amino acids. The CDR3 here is CASSFERTGELFF. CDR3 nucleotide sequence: TGTGCCAGCAGCTTTGAGAGAACCGGGGAGCTGTTTTTT.

CDR3 sequence: CASSQVRGIYNEQFF. The CDR3 DNA sequence: TGTGCCAGCAGTCAGGTTCGGGGGATTTACAATGAGCAGTTCTTC. This chain joins TRBV6-5 and TRBJ2-1; possibly TRBD2 for D (6 bases). Trimming stripped 5 bases from V and 4 bases from J, with 15 bases between. This CDR3 contains 15 residues. Germline V lookup: CDR1 MNHEY, CDR2 SVGAGI.

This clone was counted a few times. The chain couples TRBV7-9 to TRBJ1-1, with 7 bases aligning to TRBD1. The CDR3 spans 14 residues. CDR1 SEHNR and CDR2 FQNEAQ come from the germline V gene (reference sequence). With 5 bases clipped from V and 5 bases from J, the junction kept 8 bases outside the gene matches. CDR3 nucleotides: TGTGCCAGCAGCCCGTGGGTGACAGGGACTGAAGCTTTCTTT. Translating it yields CASSPWVTGTEAFF. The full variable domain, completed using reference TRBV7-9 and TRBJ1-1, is DTGVSQNPRHKITKRGQNVTFRCDPISEHNRLYWYRQTLGQGPEFLTYFQNEAQLEKSRLLSDRFSAERPKGSFSTLEIQRTEQGDSAMYLCASSPWVTGTEAFFGQGTRLTVV.

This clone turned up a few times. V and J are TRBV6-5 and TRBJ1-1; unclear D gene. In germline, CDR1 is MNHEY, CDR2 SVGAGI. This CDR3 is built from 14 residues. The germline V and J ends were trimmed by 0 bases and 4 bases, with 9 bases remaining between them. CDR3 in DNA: TGTGCCAGCAGTTACTCGGGAGGGCGCACTGAAGCTTTCTTT. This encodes CASSYSGGRTEAFF.

The CDR3 nucleotides are TGCAGTGCTAGTTTAGGGGACATTCAGTACTTC. Translated: CSASLGDIQYF. The J gene is TRBJ2-4, the V gene TRBV20-1; possibly TRBD1 for D (5 bases). The CDR3 runs to 11 residues. CDR1 is DFQATT and CDR2 is SNEGSKA in the germline V gene (reference sequence). The germline V and J ends were trimmed by 3 bases and 8 bases, with 8 bases remaining between them.

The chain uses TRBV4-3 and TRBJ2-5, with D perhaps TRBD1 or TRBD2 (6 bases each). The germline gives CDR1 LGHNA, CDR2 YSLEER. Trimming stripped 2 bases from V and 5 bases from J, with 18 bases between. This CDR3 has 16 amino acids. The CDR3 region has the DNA TGCGCCAGCAGCCAAACCTGGGGGGCGGGTTTTGAGACCCAGTACTTC. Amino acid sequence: CASSQTWGAGFETQYF.

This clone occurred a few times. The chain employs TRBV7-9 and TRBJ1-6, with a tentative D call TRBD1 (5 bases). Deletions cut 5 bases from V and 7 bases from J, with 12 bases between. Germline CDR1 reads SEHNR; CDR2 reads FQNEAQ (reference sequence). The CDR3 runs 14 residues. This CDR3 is CASSEGSGNSPLHF. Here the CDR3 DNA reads TGTGCCAGCAGCGAGGGGAGTGGGAATTCACCCCTCCACTTT. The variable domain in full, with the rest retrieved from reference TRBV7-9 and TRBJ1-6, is DTGVSQNPRHKITKRGQNVTFRCDPISEHNRLYWYRQTLGQGPEFLTYFQNEAQLEKSRLLSDRFSAERPKGSFSTLEIQRTEQGDSAMYLCASSEGSGNSPLHFGNGTRLTVT.

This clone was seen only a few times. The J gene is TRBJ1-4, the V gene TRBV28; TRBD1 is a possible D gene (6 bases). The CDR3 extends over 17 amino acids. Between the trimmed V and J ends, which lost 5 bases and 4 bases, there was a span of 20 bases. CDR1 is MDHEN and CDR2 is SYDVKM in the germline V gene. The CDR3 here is CASSPGGAGAGNEKLFF. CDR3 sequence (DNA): TGTGCCAGCAGTCCCGGCGGGGCAGGGGCGGGTAATGAAAAACTGTTTTTT. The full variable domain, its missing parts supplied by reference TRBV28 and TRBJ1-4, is DVKVTQSSRYLVKRTGEKVFLECVQDMDHENMFWYRQDPGLGLRLIYFSYDVKMKEKGDIPEGYSVSREKKERFSLILESASTNQTSMYLCASSPGGAGAGNEKLFFGSGTQLSVL.

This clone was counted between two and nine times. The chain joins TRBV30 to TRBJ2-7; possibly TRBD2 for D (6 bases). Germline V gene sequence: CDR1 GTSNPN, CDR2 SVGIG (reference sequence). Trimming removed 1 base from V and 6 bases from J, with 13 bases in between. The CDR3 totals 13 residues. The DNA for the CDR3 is TGTGCCTGGAGTGATAGGGACTTGGGCGAGCAGTACTTC. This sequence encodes CAWSDRDLGEQYF.

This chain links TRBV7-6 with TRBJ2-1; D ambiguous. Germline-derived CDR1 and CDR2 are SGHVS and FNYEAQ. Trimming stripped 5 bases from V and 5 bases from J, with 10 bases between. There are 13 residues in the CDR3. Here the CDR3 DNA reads TGTGCCAGCAGCCCGGGCCCCAACAATGAGCAGTTCTTC. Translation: CASSPGPNNEQFF.

The DNA of the CDR3 is TGCAGCGTTGAAGACCCGACAGGGATTAACTATGGCTACACCTTC. Translating gives CSVEDPTGINYGYTF. The chain links TRBV29-1 to TRBJ1-2; 7 bases fit TRBD1. The CDR3 spans 15 residues. Germline CDR1 SQVTM, CDR2 ANQGSEA. Trimming cost V 0 bases and J 1 base; bases outside gene matches: 5.

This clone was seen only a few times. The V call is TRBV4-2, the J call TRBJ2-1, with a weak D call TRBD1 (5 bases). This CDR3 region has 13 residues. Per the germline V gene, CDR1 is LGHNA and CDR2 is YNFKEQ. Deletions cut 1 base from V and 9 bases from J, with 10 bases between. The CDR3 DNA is TGTGCCAGCAGCCAAGTGAGTGGGGCTGAGCAGTTCTTC. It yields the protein CASSQVSGAEQFF.

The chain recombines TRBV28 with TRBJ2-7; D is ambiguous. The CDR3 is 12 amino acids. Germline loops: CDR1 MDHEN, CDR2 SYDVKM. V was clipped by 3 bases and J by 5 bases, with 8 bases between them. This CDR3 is CASSLSSDEQYF. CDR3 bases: TGTGCCAGCAGTTTGTCGTCGGACGAGCAGTACTTC.

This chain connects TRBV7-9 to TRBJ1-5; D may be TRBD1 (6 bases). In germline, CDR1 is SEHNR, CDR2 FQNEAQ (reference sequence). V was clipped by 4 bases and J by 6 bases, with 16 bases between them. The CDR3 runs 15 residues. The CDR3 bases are TGTGCCAGCAGCTCCGAAACAGGGTTCCCTCAGCCCCAGCATTTT. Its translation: CASSSETGFPQPQHF.

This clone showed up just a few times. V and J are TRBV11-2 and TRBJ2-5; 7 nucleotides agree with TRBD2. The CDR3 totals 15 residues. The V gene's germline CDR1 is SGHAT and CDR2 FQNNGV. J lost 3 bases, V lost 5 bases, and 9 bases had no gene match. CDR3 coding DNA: TGTGCCAGCAGCGGTGGGACTACCCATAAAGAGACCCAGTACTTC. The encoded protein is CASSGGTTHKETQYF.

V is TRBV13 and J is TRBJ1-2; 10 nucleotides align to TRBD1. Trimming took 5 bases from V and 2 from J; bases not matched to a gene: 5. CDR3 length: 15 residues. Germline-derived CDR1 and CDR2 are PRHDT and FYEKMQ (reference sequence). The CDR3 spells CASSNPGQGNYGYTF. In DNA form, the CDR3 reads TGTGCCAGCAGCAACCCGGGACAGGGGAACTATGGCTACACCTTC.

The CDR3 nucleotides are TGTGCCAGCAGCTTAGCGGTGGGCTTCACTGAAGCTTTCTTT. This gives the protein CASSLAVGFTEAFF. The genes are TRBV7-2 and TRBJ1-1; D gene ambiguous. CDR1 SGHTA and CDR2 FQGNSA come from the germline V gene. This CDR3 comprises 14 residues. The V gene lost 0 bases and the J gene lost 4 bases, with 9 bases spanning the gap.

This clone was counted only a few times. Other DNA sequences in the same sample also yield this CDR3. CDR3 protein: CASSQDLGQGYGYTF. Here the CDR3 DNA reads TGCGCCAGCAGCCAAGATCTAGGACAGGGGTATGGCTACACCTTC. V gene TRBV4-3 combines with J gene TRBJ1-2, with 9 positions matching TRBD1. The CDR3 is 15 amino acids. The germline V gene has CDR1 LGHNA and CDR2 YSLEER. V lost 0 bases, J lost 5 bases, and 4 bases stayed unmatched.

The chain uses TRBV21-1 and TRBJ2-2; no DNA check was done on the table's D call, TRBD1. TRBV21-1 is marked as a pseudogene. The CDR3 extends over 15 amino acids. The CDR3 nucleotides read TGTGCCAGCAGCCAAAGGGACAGGGTGACCGGGGAGCTGTTTTTT. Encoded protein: CASSQRDRVTGELFF.

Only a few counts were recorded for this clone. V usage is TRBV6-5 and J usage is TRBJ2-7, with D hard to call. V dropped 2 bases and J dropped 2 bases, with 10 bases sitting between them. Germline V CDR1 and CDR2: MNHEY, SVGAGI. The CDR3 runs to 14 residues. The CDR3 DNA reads TGTGCCAGCAGTTACCGAAGTGATACCTACGAGCAGTACTTC. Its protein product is CASSYRSDTYEQYF.

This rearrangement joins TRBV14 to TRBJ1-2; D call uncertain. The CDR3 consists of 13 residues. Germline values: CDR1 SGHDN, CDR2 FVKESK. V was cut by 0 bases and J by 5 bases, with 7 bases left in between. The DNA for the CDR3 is TGTGCCAGCAGCCAAGAGGGCAGATATGGCTACACCTTC. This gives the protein CASSQEGRYGYTF. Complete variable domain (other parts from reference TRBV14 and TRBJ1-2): EAGVTQFPSHSVIEKGQTVTLRCDPISGHDNLYWYRRVMGKEIKFLLHFVKESKQDESGMPNNRFLAERTGGTYSTLKVQPAELEDSGVYFCASSQEGRYGYTFGSGTRLTVV.

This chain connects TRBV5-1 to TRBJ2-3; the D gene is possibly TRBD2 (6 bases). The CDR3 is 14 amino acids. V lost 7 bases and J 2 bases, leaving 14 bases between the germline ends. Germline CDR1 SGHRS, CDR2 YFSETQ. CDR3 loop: CASGTADPTDTQYF. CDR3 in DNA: TGCGCCAGCGGGACTGCCGACCCCACAGATACGCAGTATTTT.

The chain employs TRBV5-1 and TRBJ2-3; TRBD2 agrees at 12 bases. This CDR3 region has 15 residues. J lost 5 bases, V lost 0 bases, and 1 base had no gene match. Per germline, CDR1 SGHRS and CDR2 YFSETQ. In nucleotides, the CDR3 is TGCGCCAGCAGCTTGGGACTAGCGGGGGAAGATACGCAGTATTTT. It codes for CASSLGLAGEDTQYF.

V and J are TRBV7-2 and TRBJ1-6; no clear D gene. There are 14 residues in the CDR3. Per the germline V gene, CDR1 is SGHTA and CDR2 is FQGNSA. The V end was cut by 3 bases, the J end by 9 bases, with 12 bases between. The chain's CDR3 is CASSFLQPGSPLHF. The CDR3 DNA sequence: TGTGCCAGCAGCTTTCTACAGCCTGGTTCACCCCTCCACTTT.

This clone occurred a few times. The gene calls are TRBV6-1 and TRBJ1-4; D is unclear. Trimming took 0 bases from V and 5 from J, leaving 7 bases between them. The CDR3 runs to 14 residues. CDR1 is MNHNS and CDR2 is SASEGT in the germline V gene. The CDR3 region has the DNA TGTGCCAGCAGTGAAGCCTCAGCCAATGAAAAACTGTTTTTT. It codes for CASSEASANEKLFF.

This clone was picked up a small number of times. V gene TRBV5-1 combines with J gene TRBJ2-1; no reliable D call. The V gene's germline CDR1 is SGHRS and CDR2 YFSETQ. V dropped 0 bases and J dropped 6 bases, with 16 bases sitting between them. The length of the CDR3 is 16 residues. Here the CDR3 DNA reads TGCGCCAGCAGCTTGGTTGGGTCTCGAGACGGCAATGAGCAGTTCTTC. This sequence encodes CASSLVGSRDGNEQFF.

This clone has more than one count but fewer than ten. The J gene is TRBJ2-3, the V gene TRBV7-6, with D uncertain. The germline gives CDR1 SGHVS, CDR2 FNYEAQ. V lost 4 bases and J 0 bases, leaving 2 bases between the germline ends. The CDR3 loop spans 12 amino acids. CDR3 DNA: TGTGCCAGCAGCTACAGCACAGATACGCAGTATTTT. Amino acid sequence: CASSYSTDTQYF. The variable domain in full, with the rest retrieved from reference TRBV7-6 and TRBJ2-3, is GAGVSQSPRYKVTKRGQDVALRCDPISGHVSLYWYRQALGQGPEFLTYFNYEAQQDKSGLPNDRFSAERPEGSISTLTIQRTEQRDSAMYRCASSYSTDTQYFGPGTRLTVL.

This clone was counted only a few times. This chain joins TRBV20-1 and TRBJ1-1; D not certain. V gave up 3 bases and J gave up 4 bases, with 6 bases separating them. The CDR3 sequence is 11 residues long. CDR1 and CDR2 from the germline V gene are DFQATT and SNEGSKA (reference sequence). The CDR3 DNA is TGCAGTGCTAGCCGGGTCACTGAAGCTTTCTTT. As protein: CSASRVTEAFF.

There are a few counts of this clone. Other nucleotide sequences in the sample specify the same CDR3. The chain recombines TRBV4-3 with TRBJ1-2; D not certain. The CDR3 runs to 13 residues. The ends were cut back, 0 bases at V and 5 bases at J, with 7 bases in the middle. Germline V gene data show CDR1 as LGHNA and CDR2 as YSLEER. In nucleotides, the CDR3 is TGCGCCAGCAGCCAAGAGCAAGGGTATGGCTACACCTTC. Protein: CASSQEQGYGYTF.

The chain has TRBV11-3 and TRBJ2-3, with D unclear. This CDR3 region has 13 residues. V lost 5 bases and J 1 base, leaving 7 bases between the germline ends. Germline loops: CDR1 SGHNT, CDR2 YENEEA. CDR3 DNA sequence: TGTGCCAGCAGCATCCAAGGCACAGATACGCAGTATTTT. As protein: CASSIQGTDTQYF.